The rows below give T cell receptor beta chains drawn from one sample of a study of T cell responses to AZD1222 COVID-19 vaccine. Assay used: immunoSEQ multiplex PCR; TCRdb lists only in-frame clones, some missing. Of 92,000 or so clones in the sample, about nine tenths are singletons; the top ten hold about a quarter. The source material was peripheral blood, sampled on day 0 of AZD1222 vaccination. The receptors were gathered from an adult in good health. The conserved cysteine and the conserved F or W are not part of the CDR3 here. The size entry is marked missing in some rows and otherwise reads once, few, many or a size class.

clone_size v_call cdr3_aa
- TRBV6-5 ASRYGGVPY
- TRBV7-3 ASSLTERPRGNEQF
- TRBV9 ASSPRDRSNSPLH
- TRBV7-2 ASSVQGNTEAF
once TRBV6-5 ASTRTGGFTEAF
- TRBV21-1 ASSKWEQF
few TRBV15 AIQTEGAKRETQY
- TRBV3-1/TRBV3-2 ASSPTGIEQY
- TRBV7-9 ASSITRDSLSGYT
- TRBV19 ASSWQRSSYEQY
- TRBV7-2 ASSLGGQRETQY
- TRBV28 ASSLGTYLDSYEQY
- TRBV6-5 ASSPSTTEQY
- TRBV27 ASSLFYDITGELF
once TRBV30 AWSLKGTDTQY
- TRBV24-1 ATSDRDTQY
- TRBV30 ACLLGTSGTQY
- TRBV11-2 ASSSDIVLGGQY
- TRBV19 ASRARTGGEETQY
- TRBV5-1 ASSLGGQGKETQY
- TRBV4-2 ASSQDPGQPNTEAF
- TRBV6-2/TRBV6-3 ASSLYLTGDGYT
- TRBV5-4 ASSATGGLWNTEAF
- TRBV18 ASSPGMDQPQH
- TRBV6-2/TRBV6-3 ASSVGLAGGGNEQF
- TRBV5-3 ARSFWRTQTLSYEQY
- TRBV20-1 SASSGEPTDTQY
- TRBV12-5 ASGLGGANGYT
- TRBV7-9 ASSLAGQAIEEAF
- TRBV28 ASSRTGTGGFNEQF
- TRBV27 ASRQGLANEKLF
- TRBV7-2 ASSPWGRGQAYEQY
once TRBV18 ASSPKGGGTEAF
- TRBV15 ATSLPGGTNPTSGEQY
- TRBV6-1 ASSEPGQGREAF